This T cell receptor (beta chain) was found in a study of blood T cell repertoires in COVID-19 (dated by TCRdb to between 2020 and 2021). Study-level background: Samples covering the acute and convalescent phases of COVID-19 were provided by collaborators in the United States, Italy and Spain. The material from the prospective study consisted of cDNA or gDNA derived from T cells, B-cell-depleted T cells, or PBMCs. Subjects who had been exposed to COVID-19, were actively infected with it, or had recovered from it provided the deeply sampled blood TCRbeta repertoires that made up the dataset. A freely available public database, intended as a resource for researchers studying the immune response to SARS-CoV-2, is where the repertoires were released. The samples were drawn from two sources: the first 160 participants of the ongoing ImmuneRACE study, and 1,254 subjects contributed by 6 global collaborators. A de-identified subject ID, COVID-19 status, age in years and sex were almost always included in the sample metadata. Where available, HLA class I and class II types were taken from metadata supplied by the sample provider and were not determined by assay-based typing. Overall results and qualifications from the work: The quantity of clinical and demographic metadata differed by source and by participant and was supplied without curation.

Worth noting for this clone: Its cognate antigen has yet to be identified. Base qualities are not recorded, but no much larger clone differs from it by a single base.

At one collaborating source in Seattle, patients were enrolled during active infection and were followed longitudinally through the course of disease. The collaborating institutions used their own protocols to collect whole blood in K2EDTA tubes. For TCRbeta analysis, collaborator samples were shipped as frozen whole blood, as isolated PBMCs, or as DNA extracted from either sample type. Cut back by 1 base and 6 bases, the V and J ends lie 21 bases apart. The CDR3 has 17 amino acids, counting the end cysteine and phenylalanine. The entry retains the CDR3 DNA only, 51 bases that are in frame from base 1. The germline V gene (reference sequence) provides CDR1 LNHNV and CDR2 YYDKDF. The immunoSEQ Assay, a bias-controlled multiplex PCR, was used to amplify TCRbeta CDR3 regions from genomic DNA. Regarding the original processing steps: Within the assay, amplification of reference gene primers was used to estimate how many nucleated cells each sample contained. Sequence reads were collapsed and filtered to measure the absolute abundance of every unique TCRbeta CDR3 rearrangement. For each sample, productive Simpson clonality was calculated as the square root of Simpson's diversity index over productive rearrangements. The table was pulled from immuneACCESS by TCRdb, which kept in-frame rearrangements only. Such tables lose some clones; where checked, under half of the loss comes from unresolved V genes, and the rest has no known cause. That table gives V, J and clone size, and the DNA gave D and trimming. Recorded for this sample are about 350,000 clones; 86% of them occurred a single time. The leading ten clones occupy around 7.5% of the sample.

The TCR was taken from a woman aged 55-70 years with COVID-19, enrolled during active disease. Sequenced input: peripheral blood. The rearranged segments are TRBV15 and TRBJ1-2, with the D gene not clear enough to name. The CDR3 sequence is CATSRGLNWQFTNGYTF. The DNA reads as follows: TGTGCCACCAGCAGAGGGTTAAACTGGCAGTTCACTAATGGCTACACCTTC.